This T cell receptor beta chain is from a study of CD8 T cells in Susac syndrome. The CDR3 length is 14 residues. The germline V gene has CDR1 WSHSY and CDR2 SAAADI. Deletions cut 0 bases from V and 1 base from J, with 6 bases between. With random hexamers, reverse transcription was performed on about 0.45 to 1 ug of RNA. TCRdb ran MiXCR on the immunoSEQ multiplex PCR reads and lists one entry per CDR3 protein. The table shows hundreds of thousands of distinct CDR3 sequences, with around 93% occurring only once. The receptor's source is a human donor with multiple sclerosis. The sequenced sample was CD4+ T cells from PBMCs. The rearrangement links TRBV10-2 to TRBJ1-1; D is unclear. The CDR3 DNA follows: TGCGCCAGCAGTGAGTCGAACAGGAACACTGAAGCTTTCTTT. Residues: CASSESNRNTEAFF.